This T cell receptor (beta chain) was recovered during a study of blood T cell repertoires in COVID-19. Study summary: Both acute and convalescent COVID-19 samples were obtained from the United States, Italy and Spain.

Measured with immunoSEQ multiplex PCR; TCRdb has only the in-frame clones, and not every one. The sample comprises 250,000 to 300,000 clones, just over 85% of which are singletons, and roughly 16% rests with the top ten. Assignments of participants to cohorts depended upon their own reported clinical history. V shed 2 bases and J 2 bases; nucleotides not matched to a gene: 9. Per the germline V gene, CDR1 is LNHDA and CDR2 is SQIVND (reference sequence). The CDR3 has 17 residues. This rearrangement joins TRBV19 to TRBJ2-7, with 10 bases lining up with TRBD1. The clonotype comes from a man younger than 35 who had recovered from COVID-19. Sample: PBMCs or T cells enriched from blood (not recorded which). The CDR3 nucleotides read TGTGCCAGTAGTATAATCTCCGGGACAGGGGCCACCTACGAGCAGTACTTC. Protein product: CASSIISGTGATYEQYF.